This T cell receptor beta chain was sequenced in a study of blood T cell repertoires in COVID-19. Study at large: The study drew acute and convalescent COVID-19 samples from the United States, Italy and Spain.

Data came from immunoSEQ multiplex PCR; TCRdb stores just in-frame clones and leaves some out. The table has over 90,000 clones, approximately 86% seen once; the top ten hold 1.5% to 2%. The CDR3 has 15 amino acids. The sequencing sample was made of peripheral blood. The TCR sequence derives from a man older than 75 with acute or convalescent COVID-19. This chain joins TRBV12-1 and TRBJ1-5. TRBV12-1 corresponds to a pseudogene. In nucleotides, the CDR3 is TGTGCCAGCAGCTTGCGGGTTAATAGCAATCAGCCCCAGCATTTT. It translates to CASSLRVNSNQPQHF.